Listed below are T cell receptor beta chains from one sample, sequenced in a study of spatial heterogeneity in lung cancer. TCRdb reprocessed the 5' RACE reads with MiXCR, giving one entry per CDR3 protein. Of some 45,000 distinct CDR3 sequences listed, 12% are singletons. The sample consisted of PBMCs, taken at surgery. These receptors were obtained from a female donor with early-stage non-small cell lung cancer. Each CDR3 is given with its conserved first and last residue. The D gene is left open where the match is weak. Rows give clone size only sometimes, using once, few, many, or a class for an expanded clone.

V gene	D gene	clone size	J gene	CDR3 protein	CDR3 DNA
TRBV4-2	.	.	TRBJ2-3	CASSQGHQDTQYF	TGTGCCAGCAGCCAGGGACATCAAGATACGCAGTATTTT
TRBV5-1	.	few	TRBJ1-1	CASSLDRMNTEAFF	TGCGCCAGCAGCTTGGACAGGATGAACACTGAAGCTTTCTTT
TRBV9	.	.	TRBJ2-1	CASSVGVTYNEQFF	TGTGCCAGCAGCGTCGGAGTCACCTACAATGAGCAGTTCTTC
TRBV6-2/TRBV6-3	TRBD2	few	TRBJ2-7	CASTGAGGGTYEQYF	TGTGCCAGCACCGGAGCTGGCGGGGGGACCTACGAGCAGTACTTC
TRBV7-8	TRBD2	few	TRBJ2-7	CASSHLPGAGGSYEQYF	TGTGCCAGCAGCCACCTGCCCGGGGCGGGGGGCTCCTACGAGCAGTACTTC
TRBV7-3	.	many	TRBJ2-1	CASIILGSLLDEQFF	TGTGCCAGCATCATACTAGGCTCGCTTTTGGATGAGCAGTTCTTC
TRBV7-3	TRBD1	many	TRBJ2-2	CASSRQTGQQGGELFF	TGTGCCAGCAGTCGACAAACGGGACAGCAGGGCGGGGAGCTGTTTTTT
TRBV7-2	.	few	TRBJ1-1	CASSSRPSSTVNTEAFF	TGTGCCAGCAGCTCTCGGCCGTCCTCGACGGTGAACACTGAAGCTTTCTTT
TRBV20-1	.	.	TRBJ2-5	CSARFVQETQYF	TGCAGTGCTAGGTTCGTTCAAGAGACCCAGTACTTC
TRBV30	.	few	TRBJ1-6	CATSLGLRISPLHF	TGTGCCACGTCCCTGGGACTGAGGATTTCACCCCTCCACTTT
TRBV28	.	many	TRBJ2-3	CASSRGVYSTDTQYF	TGTGCCAGTTCACGAGGGGTCTATAGCACAGATACGCAGTATTTT
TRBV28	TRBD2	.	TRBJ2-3	CASTTTSGYDTQYF	TGTGCCAGCACTACGACTAGCGGGTACGATACGCAGTATTTT